The 27 T cell receptor beta chains reported below all come from one sample, sequenced in a study of radiation and T cells in renal cell carcinoma. Time point specified: blood 2 weeks post-SBRT. The sample's treatment: 15 Gy SBRT to primary tumor, nephrectomy 4 weeks later. Assay: immunoSEQ multiplex PCR; the TCRdb copy retains only in-frame clones and omits some. The sample records some 150,000 clones, roughly 87% being singletons. Sequences were derived from blood, sampled from a patient whose treatment included radiotherapy and nephrectomy. Source of these receptors: a woman in her 50s with renal cell carcinoma.

This rearrangement joins TRBV5-8 to TRBJ1-5, with 10 bases identical to TRBD1. Germline-derived CDR1 and CDR2 are SGHTS and YDEGEE. The J segment lost 4 bases and the V segment lost 8 bases, leaving 18 bases of the junction unmatched. The CDR3 loop spans 18 amino acids. CDR3 DNA: TGTGCCAGTGAACCGGGACAGGGGAGGTTTAGGGGAAATCAGCCCCAGCATTTT. Translation: CASEPGQGRFRGNQPQHF.

The J gene is TRBJ2-7, the V gene TRBV10-2, with D uncertain. V lost 6 bases, J lost 2 bases, and 14 bases lay in between. This CDR3 comprises 14 residues. Germline V CDR1 and CDR2: WSHSY, SAAADI. This chain's CDR3 is CASSANGYAYEQYF. The CDR3, as DNA: TGCGCCAGCAGCGCGAACGGGTATGCCTACGAGCAGTACTTC.

A few counts support this clone. The rearrangement joins TRBV29-1 to TRBJ1-5, with TRBD1 matching over 8 bases. The V segment lost 4 bases and the J segment 3 bases; nucleotides outside the gene matches: 5. CDR1 and CDR2 (germline): SQVTM, ANQGSEA. The CDR3 has 14 residues. The CDR3 bases are TGCAGCGTTGGGACAGGGCTGCCCAATCAGCCCCAGCATTTT. The encoded protein is CSVGTGLPNQPQHF. The whole variable domain, filled in from reference TRBV29-1 and TRBJ1-5, reads SAVISQKPSRDICQRGTSLTIQCQVDSQVTMMFWYRQQPGQSLTLIATANQGSEATYESGFVIDKFPISRPNLTFSTLTVSNMSPEDSSIYLCSVGTGLPNQPQHFGDGTRLSIL.

This chain connects TRBV7-2 to TRBJ2-3; weak D call: TRBD2 (5 bases). The length of the CDR3 is 16 residues. Germline V CDR1 and CDR2: SGHTA, FQGNSA. Between the trimmed V and J ends, which lost 1 base and 4 bases, there was a span of 15 bases. The CDR3: CASSLEIASSADTQYF. Here the CDR3 DNA reads TGTGCCAGCAGCTTAGAAATAGCGTCGTCCGCAGATACGCAGTATTTT.

The chain uses TRBV6-6 and TRBJ1-2; TRBD1 aligns across 7 bases. Per germline, CDR1 MNHNY and CDR2 SVGAGI (reference sequence). The CDR3 has 15 amino acids. The J segment lost 2 bases and the V segment lost 5 bases, leaving 8 bases of the junction unmatched. For the CDR3, the DNA is TGTGCCAGCAGTCCCGTGACAGGGCGAAACTATGGCTACACCTTC. Its protein is CASSPVTGRNYGYTF.

V usage is TRBV5-1 and J usage is TRBJ2-7, with 8 bases lining up with TRBD2. V lost 4 bases to trimming and J lost 2 bases; unmatched junction nucleotides: 17. Per germline, CDR1 SGHRS and CDR2 YFSETQ. The CDR3 extends over 18 amino acids. The CDR3 region has the DNA TGCGCCAGCAGCATACTATCCCTTGCGAGCGGGGGAACCTACGAGCAGTACTTC. Translation gives CASSILSLASGGTYEQYF.

The V and J genes are TRBV5-1 and TRBJ2-5; either TRBD1 or TRBD2 may fit D (6 bases each). Deletions cut 4 bases from V and 5 bases from J, with 12 bases between. The CDR3 length is 13 residues. Per the germline V gene, CDR1 is SGHRS and CDR2 is YFSETQ. DNA for the CDR3: TGCGCCAGCAGCGGGGGGACATTGGAGACCCAGTACTTC. This translates into CASSGGTLETQYF.

J is TRBJ2-3 and V is TRBV29-1; possibly TRBD2 for D (6 bases). The CDR3 length is 12 residues. V lost 5 bases to trimming and J lost 1 base, with 7 bases between them. CDR1 is SQVTM, CDR2 ANQGSEA, per germline. CDR3: CSVWRGTDTQYF. CDR3 bases: TGCAGCGTTTGGAGGGGCACAGATACGCAGTATTTT.

The chain uses TRBV7-2 and TRBJ1-6; 8 nucleotides agree with TRBD1. CDR3 length: 13 amino acids. Trimming cost V 5 bases and J 9 bases; bases outside gene matches: 3. CDR1 is SGHTA and CDR2 is FQGNSA in the germline V gene. The CDR3, as DNA: TGTGCCAGCAGCCCTCAGGGGGCTTCACCCCTCCACTTT. It is translated as CASSPQGASPLHF.

The rearrangement links TRBV11-2 to TRBJ2-1, with D unclear. The V gene lost 4 bases and the J gene lost 8 bases, with 9 bases spanning the gap. Per the germline V gene, CDR1 is SGHAT and CDR2 is FQNNGV. The CDR3 spans 12 residues. CDR3 sequence: CASSSDLDEQFF. CDR3 DNA: TGTGCCAGCAGCTCTGATCTGGATGAGCAGTTCTTC.

The gene calls are TRBV9 and TRBJ2-5, with D unresolved. CDR3 length: 14 residues. CDR1 is SGDLS, CDR2 YYNGEE, per germline. V lost 3 bases to trimming and J lost 2 bases, with 11 bases between them. The CDR3 loop is CASSESPLQETQYF. Written as DNA, the CDR3 is TGTGCCAGCAGCGAAAGCCCCCTACAAGAGACCCAGTACTTC.

CDR3 region: CASSIQSPLYGYTF. The CDR3 DNA sequence: TGTGCCAGTAGTATCCAGTCACCTCTCTATGGCTACACCTTC. The gene calls are TRBV19 and TRBJ1-2; D uncertain. CDR3 length: 14 amino acids. CDR1 LNHDA and CDR2 SQIVND come from the germline V gene (reference sequence). V gave up 3 bases and J gave up 4 bases, with 12 bases separating them.

This clone was detected once. This chain links TRBV5-8 with TRBJ1-1; no firm D call. Germline values: CDR1 SGHTS, CDR2 YDEGEE. Trimming removed 0 bases at V and 5 bases at J, with 8 bases between. The CDR3 is made up of 13 amino acids. CDR3 region: CASSLVRNTEAFF. The CDR3 DNA is TGTGCCAGCAGCTTGGTGAGGAATACTGAAGCTTTCTTT.

This clone has only one observation. The V gene is TRBV6-5, the J gene TRBJ2-6; weak D call: TRBD2 (5 bases). Per the germline V gene, CDR1 is MNHEY and CDR2 is SVGAGI. CDR3 length equals 15 residues. The germline V and J ends were trimmed by 7 bases and 4 bases, with 14 bases remaining between them. For the CDR3, the DNA is TGTGCCAGCACCCCTTCGGGGAGAGGGGCCAACGTCCTGACTTTC. Translation: CASTPSGRGANVLTF.

This clone was counted between two and nine times. The chain couples TRBV5-6 to TRBJ1-2; D not certain. From germline, CDR1 is SGHDT and CDR2 YYEEEE. The CDR3 is 14 residues long. Trimming took 1 base from V and 4 from J, leaving 11 bases between them. The CDR3 nucleotides read TGTGCCAGCAGCTTGTTTGTGACAAGCTATGGCTACACCTTC. Protein: CASSLFVTSYGYTF.

The chain recombines TRBV9 with TRBJ2-5; TRBD1 aligns across 8 bases. Trimming took 4 bases from V and 5 from J; bases not matched to a gene: 16. Germline CDR1 reads SGDLS; CDR2 reads YYNGEE. This CDR3 has 17 amino acids. DNA for the CDR3: TGTGCCAGCAGCATAGGACAGGGTTTCGATTTGCGGGAGACCCAGTACTTC. This codes for CASSIGQGFDLRETQYF.

V is TRBV6-6 and J is TRBJ1-5; TRBD1 aligns across 9 bases. V lost 4 bases to trimming and J lost 2 bases; unmatched junction nucleotides: 6. CDR1 is MNHNY, CDR2 SVGAGI, per germline (reference sequence). CDR3 length: 16 residues. CDR3 sequence: CASSSRRDRGNQPQHF. In DNA, the CDR3 is TGTGCCAGCAGTTCTCGCCGGGACAGGGGCAATCAGCCCCAGCATTTT.

V usage is TRBV6-6 and J usage is TRBJ1-4; 7 nucleotides line up with TRBD1. V shed 5 bases and J 8 bases; nucleotides not matched to a gene: 8. Germline values: CDR1 MNHNY, CDR2 SVGAGI (reference sequence). CDR3 length: 14 amino acids. The CDR3 is CASSPQGIREKLFF. Here the CDR3 DNA reads TGTGCCAGCAGTCCACAGGGGATTCGAGAAAAACTGTTTTTT.

The rearrangement joins TRBV5-1 to TRBJ2-2, with a possible D match to TRBD1 (5 bases). This CDR3 is 15 amino acids long. Germline lookup yields CDR1 SGHRS and CDR2 YFSETQ. V shed 2 bases and J shed 1 base, with 9 bases lying between them. The CDR3 here is CASSFSQGNTGELFF. The CDR3 DNA follows: TGCGCCAGCAGCTTCAGCCAGGGGAACACCGGGGAGCTGTTTTTT.

This clone was seen a few times. V usage is TRBV18 and J usage is TRBJ1-1; D perhaps matches TRBD1 (6 bases). In germline, CDR1 is KGHSH, CDR2 LQKENI. The CDR3 runs 17 residues. Trimming shortened V by 0 bases and J by 1 base, and 15 bases separated the two germline ends. CDR3 region: CASSPPFRGEGNTEAFF. CDR3 nucleotides: TGTGCCAGCTCACCACCCTTCAGGGGAGAAGGGAACACTGAAGCTTTCTTT.

The chain joins TRBV29-1 to TRBJ2-1, with 9 bases that match TRBD2. The V and J ends lost 2 bases and 8 bases, in that order; junction bases with no gene match: 7. This CDR3 contains 14 residues. Germline V gene lookup returns CDR1 SQVTM and CDR2 ANQGSEA. CDR3 DNA sequence: TGCAGCGTTGAAAAGCCTAGCGGGATGCATGAGCAGTTCTTC. Its translation: CSVEKPSGMHEQFF.

This clone was observed a single time. J is TRBJ2-3 and V is TRBV6-5, with TRBD2 identical over 8 bases. The CDR3 runs to 15 residues. V was clipped by 6 bases and J by 7 bases; unmatched bases: 12. CDR1 is MNHEY, CDR2 SVGAGI, per germline. In DNA form, the CDR3 reads TGTGCCAGCAGCCCTCTTGGGACTAGTCCGTATACGCAGTATTTT. Its protein product is CASSPLGTSPYTQYF.

The V and J genes are TRBV4-2 and TRBJ2-1; D is unclear. The V gene lost 0 bases and the J gene lost 3 bases, with 3 bases spanning the gap. CDR1 is LGHNA, CDR2 YNFKEQ, per germline. This CDR3 contains 13 residues. CDR3 sequence: CASSQDDYNEQFF. CDR3 in DNA: TGTGCCAGCAGCCAAGACGACTACAATGAGCAGTTCTTC.

This chain connects TRBV13 to TRBJ2-1; 7 bases fit TRBD2. Germline V gene data show CDR1 as PRHDT and CDR2 as FYEKMQ (reference sequence). J lost 0 bases, V lost 3 bases, and 2 bases had no gene match. CDR3 length equals 15 residues. The CDR3 bases are TGTGCCAGCAGCTTTGGCGGGAGCTCCTACAATGAGCAGTTCTTC. Its translation: CASSFGGSSYNEQFF.

The J gene is TRBJ1-4, the V gene TRBV18; D is ambiguous. V was trimmed by 1 base and J by 0 bases, leaving 12 bases between them. Germline V gene data show CDR1 as KGHSH and CDR2 as LQKENI. The CDR3 is 17 residues long. The CDR3 DNA reads TGTGCCAGCTCACCACAGGGAGGGCAAGCAACTAATGAAAAACTGTTTTTT. As protein: CASSPQGGQATNEKLFF.

The chain links TRBV19 to TRBJ2-3; D tentatively reads TRBD1 or TRBD2 (5 bases each). V shed 11 bases and J shed 5 bases, with 20 bases lying between them. The germline V gene encodes CDR1 LNHDA and CDR2 SQIVND (reference sequence). This CDR3 has 14 residues. Here the CDR3 reads CAASSRGAEDTQYF. The CDR3 nucleotides are TGTGCCGCCTCCTCAAGAGGGGCGGAAGATACGCAGTATTTT.

For the CDR3, the DNA is TGCGCCAGCAGCGGCCTCCTAGCGGCGGCCTACAATGAGCAGTTCTTC. Translated, it gives CASSGLLAAAYNEQFF. This chain uses TRBV5-1 with TRBJ2-1; 7 nucleotides line up with TRBD2. V trimming: 4 bases; J trimming: 2 bases; junction bases outside the gene matches: 9. Germline-derived CDR1 and CDR2 are SGHRS and YFSETQ. This CDR3 comprises 16 residues.